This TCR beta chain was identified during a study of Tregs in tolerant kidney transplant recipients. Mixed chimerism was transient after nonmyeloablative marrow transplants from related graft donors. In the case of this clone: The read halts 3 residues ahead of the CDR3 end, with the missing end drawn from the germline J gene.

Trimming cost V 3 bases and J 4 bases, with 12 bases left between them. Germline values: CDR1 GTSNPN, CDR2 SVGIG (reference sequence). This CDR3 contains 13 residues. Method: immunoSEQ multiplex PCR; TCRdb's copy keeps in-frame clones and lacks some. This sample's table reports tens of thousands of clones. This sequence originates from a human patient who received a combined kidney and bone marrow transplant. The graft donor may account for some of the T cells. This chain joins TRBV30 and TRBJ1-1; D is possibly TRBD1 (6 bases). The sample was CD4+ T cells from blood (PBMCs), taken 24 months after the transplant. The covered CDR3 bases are TGTGCCTGGAGGCAGGGGCGAGGCACTGAA. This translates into CAWRQGRGTE. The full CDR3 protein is CAWRQGRGTEAFF.